The present entry profiles one T cell receptor (beta chain) with its context. This clonotype was seen at least ten times. Its binding antigen is unknown. Base qualities are missing; no much larger clone stands one base away. This specimen belongs to a study of T cells in Graves' hyperthyroidism and ophthalmopathy (dated 2019 in TCRdb). Turning to the overall study: Peripheral blood was collected at initial diagnosis, before any treatment. The paper reports TCR Vbeta CDR3 sequencing of approximately 130 peripheral blood samples: some 41 ophthalmopathy, 70 to 85 hyperthyroidism and around 17 progressor patients. After sampling, hyperthyroidism patients received methimazole starting at 30 mg daily, and ophthalmopathy patients received high-dose intravenous methylprednisolone. Prospective prediction of ophthalmopathy was tested in an independent validation cohort of 18 hyperthyroidism patients and 17 patients who later progressed to ophthalmopathy. For training and testing, the 100 or so patients in the discovery cohort were randomly divided in a 7:3 ratio. TCR V-J signatures able to tell the groups apart were searched for in a discovery cohort of 100 patients, of whom over 40 had Graves' ophthalmopathy and about 60 had stable Graves' hyperthyroidism. In roughly six Graves' hyperthyroidism patients, the study also compared T-cell repertoires from thyroid tissue with T-cell repertoires from blood. The research as a whole found: In cross-validation, a model built on a 13 V-J signature told ophthalmopathy apart from stable hyperthyroidism with 85% to 90% sensitivity and around 84% specificity, and in testing the same model reached 80%/75%. In validation, the model predicted progression to ophthalmopathy a median of about 6.8 months before onset, with over 60% sensitivity and roughly 79% specificity. No statistical method was used to fix the sample size in advance, and group allocation was not hidden from the investigators. Most expanded thyroid clonotypes (frequency above 0.001) were also found in blood, which suggests that blood repertoires may mirror thyroid immune responses.

The TCR beta CDR3 regions were amplified from the RNA transcripts. A first-round RT-PCR of the TCR CDR3 used the HTBI primer set with the Qiagen OneStep RT-PCR kit. A second multiplex PCR round built the libraries, followed by size selection and purification. Paired-end sequencing of the libraries was performed with 100 bp reads on an Illumina HiSeq2000. The authors' pipeline ran thus. SOAPnuke was used to process the raw data, removing reads that contained adapters or uncalled bases, had a mean Phred below 15, or lacked an exact match to the constant primer or identifier. COPE v1.2.5 was used to merge the high-quality paired reads, and each unique nucleotide sequence was defined as a clonotype. Clonotypes were aligned to IMGT TRBV, TRBD and TRBJ reference segments using MiTCR v1.1. Only V-J combinations with frequency above 0.0001, covering 99% to 99.2% of repertoires, were analysed. A TCS score was defined as the ratio of F50 (clonal expansion) to E x V (chaos), with BLOSUM62-based TCRdist applied between CDR3 peptides within each V-J. Welch's t-statistics and random forest reduced several hundred V-J features to roughly 13, which were used in a naive Bayes classifier (R e1071). Through fastp at Q25 and MiXCR, TCRdb rebuilt clones from the public reads, retaining in-frame beta chains. Entries are consolidated by CDR3 protein sequence, retaining the most common genes and DNA. TCRdb assigned the V and J calls; the authors' analysis was not used. The sample records 400,000 to 500,000 distinct CDR3 sequences, approximately 14% of which are singletons. The ten largest clones add up to more than 4.5% of the sample.

CDR1 DFQATT and CDR2 SNEGSKA were looked up in the germline V gene (reference sequence). V lost 6 bases and J lost 4 bases, and the count of bases not matched to a germline gene is 10. The CDR3 runs 17 amino acids, cysteine and phenylalanine included. The only DNA kept is the CDR3, 51 bases in frame from the first base. Stable Graves' hyperthyroidism was defined as no progression to ophthalmopathy during 18 months of follow-up. Hyperthyroidism patients were aged 18 to 65 years and newly diagnosed, with disease duration of less than 2 months. Any patient with an uncontrolled infection, another autoimmune disease, pregnancy or lactation was excluded. Diagnoses were established on the basis of clinical symptoms, serum thyroxine and TRAb, thyroid ultrasound, and orbital computed tomography. Ficoll-Paque density gradient centrifugation was used to isolate PBMCs from approximately 11 ml of fresh peripheral blood. Total RNA was extracted using Trizol reagent, and RNA quality was assessed on an Agilent 2100 Bioanalyzer.

Sequencing input: blood. The chain links TRBV20-1 with TRBJ2-1, and TRBD2 aligns with 15 junction nucleotides. The TCR originated in a woman younger than 30 with Graves' hyperthyroidism. Here is the DNA: TGCAGTGCCATAGGACTAGCGGGAGGGCGAGAATACAATGAGCAGTTCTTC. Its product reads: CSAIGLAGGREYNEQFF.